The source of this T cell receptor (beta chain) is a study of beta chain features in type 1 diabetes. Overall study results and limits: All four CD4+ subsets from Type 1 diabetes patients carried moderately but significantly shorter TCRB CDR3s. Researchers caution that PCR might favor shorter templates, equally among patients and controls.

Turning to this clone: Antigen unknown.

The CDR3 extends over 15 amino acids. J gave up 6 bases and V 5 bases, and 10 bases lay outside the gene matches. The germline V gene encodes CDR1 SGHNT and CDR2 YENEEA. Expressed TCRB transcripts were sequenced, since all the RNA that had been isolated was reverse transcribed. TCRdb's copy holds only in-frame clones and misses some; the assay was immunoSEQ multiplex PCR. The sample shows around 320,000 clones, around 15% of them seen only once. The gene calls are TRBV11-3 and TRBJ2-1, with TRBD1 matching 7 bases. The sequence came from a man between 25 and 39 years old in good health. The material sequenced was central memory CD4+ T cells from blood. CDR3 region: CASSASTGLFNEQFF. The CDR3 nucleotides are TGTGCCAGCAGCGCCTCGACAGGGTTGTTCAATGAGCAGTTCTTC.